Sequencing of this TCR beta chain was carried out in a study of blood T cell repertoires in COVID-19. Whole-study context: The study drew acute and convalescent COVID-19 samples from the United States, Italy and Spain. From T cells, B-cell-depleted T cells, or PBMCs came the material, which was cDNA or gDNA.

Seattle enrolled patients during active infection and tracked them longitudinally. TCRdb's table, derived via immunoSEQ multiplex PCR, lists solely in-frame clones and lacks some. Of some 140,000 clones in the sample, about 85% are singletons; the top ten hold over 0.55%. Trimming left V 10 bases short and J 2 bases short, with 21 bases between. Germline-derived CDR1 and CDR2 are LNHDA and SQIVND (reference sequence). The length of the CDR3 is 16 residues. Material for sequencing was peripheral blood. The sequence derives from a man between 60 and 75 years old with COVID-19, enrolled during active disease. This chain joins TRBV19 and TRBJ1-5; D gene unclear. CDR3 in DNA: TGTGCCACCAGTGGAGGTCTCATTTCTCGCAATCAGCCCCAGCATTTT. Translated, it gives CATSGGLISRNQPQHF.